The 28 T cell receptor beta chains below were found in one sample sequenced in a study of blood T cell repertoires in COVID-19. Assay used: immunoSEQ multiplex PCR; TCRdb lists only in-frame clones, some missing. The data contain about 45,000 clones, roughly 90% of them singletons. The sequenced sample consisted of peripheral blood. The origin of the receptors is a human donor in a cohort sampled during active COVID-19.

This clone was seen just once. This chain links TRBV19 with TRBJ2-2; 11 bases map to TRBD1. V lost 4 bases, J lost 1 base, and 2 bases stayed unmatched. Per germline, CDR1 LNHDA and CDR2 SQIVND (reference sequence). This CDR3 region has 16 residues. The CDR3 loop is CASSTGTGGNTGELFF. CDR3 nucleotides: TGTGCCAGTAGTACAGGGACAGGGGGGAACACCGGGGAGCTGTTTTTT.

J is TRBJ2-7 and V is TRBV4-2; D is possibly TRBD2 (7 bases). V was clipped by 0 bases and J by 7 bases, with 16 bases between them. CDR1 and CDR2 from the germline V gene are LGHNA and YNFKEQ. The CDR3 extends over 15 amino acids. The CDR3 sequence: CASSQERGGPREQYF. Written as DNA, the CDR3 is TGTGCCAGCAGCCAAGAGAGGGGGGGCCCTCGGGAGCAGTACTTC.

The CDR3 protein is CASSQESGRGEQYF. The CDR3 nucleotides read TGTGCCAGCAGCCAAGAAAGCGGGAGAGGCGAGCAGTACTTC. The V and J genes are TRBV5-8 and TRBJ2-7; 8 bases are shared with TRBD2. The trim removed 4 bases at V and 6 bases at J, leaving 9 bases unmatched. Per germline, CDR1 SGHTS and CDR2 YDEGEE. The CDR3 is 14 residues long.

The V gene is TRBV21-1, the J gene TRBJ2-3; the table calls TRBD1, which could not be checked here. TRBV21-1 is described as a pseudogene. The CDR3 runs 21 residues. CDR3 sequence: CASSKVPGQGETYAPTDTQYF. In DNA, the CDR3 is TGTGCCAGCAGCAAAGTCCCCGGACAGGGGGAGACCTACGCACCCACAGATACGCAGTATTTT.

The chain carries TRBV9 and TRBJ1-1; possibly TRBD1 for D (6 bases). V lost 3 bases and J 1 base, leaving 10 bases between the germline ends. The CDR3 runs to 14 residues. Germline V gene data show CDR1 as SGDLS and CDR2 as YYNGEE. The CDR3 DNA reads TGTGCCAGCAGCGCCCCGACAGGGAACACTGAAGCTTTCTTT. As protein: CASSAPTGNTEAFF.

V is TRBV6-2 or TRBV6-3 and J is TRBJ2-1; no firm D call. The V end was cut by 4 bases, the J end by 6 bases, with 10 bases between. This CDR3 is 13 amino acids long. Germline CDR1 reads MNHEY; CDR2 reads SVGEGT. The CDR3 spells CASSSTDINEQFF. The CDR3 nucleotides are TGTGCCAGCAGTTCCACTGACATCAATGAGCAGTTCTTC.

The rearrangement joins TRBV5-4 to TRBJ1-1; no firm D call. The CDR3 totals 13 residues. CDR1 is SGHNT, CDR2 YYREEE, per germline (reference sequence). The V and J ends lost 0 bases and 1 base respectively, with 4 bases between them. The CDR3 sequence: CASSLEQNTEAFF. CDR3 DNA: TGTGCCAGCAGCTTGGAGCAGAACACTGAAGCTTTCTTT. The whole variable domain, filled in from reference TRBV5-4 and TRBJ1-1, reads ETGVTQSPTHLIKTRGQQVTLRCSSQSGHNTVSWYQQALGQGPQFIFQYYREEENGRGNFPPRFSGLQFPNYSSELNVNALELDDSALYLCASSLEQNTEAFFGQGTRLTVV.

The DNA for the CDR3 is TGTGCCAGCAGTGAATCGGCCAGGGGAGGCTACACCTTC. Protein: CASSESARGGYTF. The chain is built from TRBV6-1 and TRBJ1-2, with D possibly matching TRBD1 (6 bases). The CDR3 runs to 13 residues. CDR1 is MNHNS and CDR2 is SASEGT in the germline V gene. V gave up 2 bases and J gave up 8 bases, with 12 bases separating them.

The rearrangement joins TRBV5-1 to TRBJ2-1, with TRBD2 matching over 9 bases. This CDR3 contains 16 residues. Trimming at V came to 6 bases and at J to 4 bases, leaving 11 bases not matched to a gene. Germline values: CDR1 SGHRS, CDR2 YFSETQ. As DNA, the CDR3 is TGCGCCAGCACCCTCGGTAGAGCGGGGGGATACAATGAGCAGTTCTTC. This encodes CASTLGRAGGYNEQFF.

V and J are TRBV6-1 and TRBJ2-3, with a tentative D call TRBD2 (5 bases). The CDR3 is 16 amino acids. With 7 bases removed from V and 0 bases from J, the gap between germline ends came to 17 bases. The germline CDR1 and CDR2 sequences are MNHNS and SASEGT. CDR3 region: CASTDLRSGSTDTQYF. CDR3 bases: TGTGCCAGCACTGACTTAAGGTCGGGGAGCACAGATACGCAGTATTTT.

The chain recombines TRBV7-9 with TRBJ1-1; D may be TRBD1 (5 bases). Germline CDR1 SEHNR, CDR2 FQNEAQ (reference sequence). CDR3 length: 14 residues. V was clipped by 2 bases and J by 3 bases, with 10 bases between them. This chain's CDR3 is CASSLQGWDTEAFF. The CDR3 nucleotides read TGTGCCAGCAGCTTACAGGGTTGGGACACTGAAGCTTTCTTT. Complete variable domain (other parts from reference TRBV7-9 and TRBJ1-1): DTGVSQNPRHKITKRGQNVTFRCDPISEHNRLYWYRQTLGQGPEFLTYFQNEAQLEKSRLLSDRFSAERPKGSFSTLEIQRTEQGDSAMYLCASSLQGWDTEAFFGQGTRLTVV.

The chain recombines TRBV18 with TRBJ2-3; tentatively, D is TRBD1 (6 bases). Germline V gene sequence: CDR1 KGHSH, CDR2 LQKENI. V was pared by 3 bases and J by 4 bases, with 8 bases between. The CDR3 has 13 amino acids. The CDR3 DNA sequence: TGTGCCAGCTCACCTAGGACAGCAGATACGCAGTATTTT. Translating it yields CASSPRTADTQYF.

This chain uses TRBV19 with TRBJ1-1; possible D gene TRBD1, 5 bases. CDR3 length: 14 residues. Trimming took off 3 bases at V and 1 base at J, with 9 bases between the two ends. CDR1 is LNHDA, CDR2 SQIVND, per germline (reference sequence). This chain's CDR3 is CASSIRDSNTEAFF. CDR3 sequence (DNA): TGTGCCAGTAGTATCAGGGACTCGAACACTGAAGCTTTCTTT.

The chain recombines TRBV12-5 with TRBJ2-3; no definite D call. The CDR3 totals 12 residues. Trimming stripped 6 bases from V and 6 bases from J, with 10 bases between. Germline V lookup: CDR1 LGHNT, CDR2 FRNRAP. CDR3 nucleotides: TGTGCTAGTGGAATAGCAACCGATACGCAGTATTTT. This gives the protein CASGIATDTQYF.

The genes are TRBV7-8 and TRBJ1-5, with 7 nucleotides matching TRBD1. CDR3 length equals 14 residues. CDR1 SGHVS and CDR2 FQNEAQ come from the germline V gene. Germline trimming cut 1 base from V and 7 bases from J; bases unmatched to any gene: 4. The CDR3, as DNA: TGTGCCAGCAGCTTAGTCCGGGACAGACAGCCCCAGCATTTT. It translates to CASSLVRDRQPQHF.

The CDR3 bases are TGTGCCTGGAGTTCTACTAGCGGGAGTGGCTACAATGAGCAGTTCTTC. Protein sequence: CAWSSTSGSGYNEQFF. J is TRBJ2-1 and V is TRBV30; 11 nucleotides match TRBD2. This CDR3 has 16 amino acids. CDR1 is GTSNPN and CDR2 is SVGIG in the germline V gene (reference sequence). Trimming at V came to 2 bases and at J to 3 bases, leaving 6 bases not matched to a gene. The whole variable domain, remainder taken from reference TRBV30 and TRBJ2-1, is SQTIHQWPATLVQPVGSPLSLECTVEGTSNPNLYWYRQAAGRGLQLLFYSVGIGQISSEVPQNLSASRPQDRQFILSSKKLLLSDSGFYLCAWSSTSGSGYNEQFFGPGTRLTVL.

V and J are TRBV18 and TRBJ1-3; D is perhaps TRBD1 (6 bases). Germline V gene data show CDR1 as KGHSH and CDR2 as LQKENI. This CDR3 has 16 amino acids. Trimming shortened V by 4 bases and J by 0 bases, and 13 bases separated the two germline ends. For the CDR3, the DNA is TGTGCCAGCTCACTCCTGACAGGCACCTCTGGAAACACCATATATTTT. The encoded protein is CASSLLTGTSGNTIYF.

V usage is TRBV7-2 and J usage is TRBJ2-7, with a tentative D call TRBD2 (6 bases). The CDR3 is made up of 16 amino acids. Deletions cut 1 base from V and 3 bases from J, with 16 bases between. CDR1 SGHTA and CDR2 FQGNSA come from the germline V gene. The CDR3 DNA reads TGTGCCAGCAGCTTAGAGGGTCGGGGGTTCCTCTACGAGCAGTACTTC. Translating gives CASSLEGRGFLYEQYF.

V and J are TRBV4-2 and TRBJ2-7; 10 bases are shared with TRBD2. The CDR3 runs 18 residues. CDR1 is LGHNA, CDR2 YNFKEQ, per germline. Losses at the gene ends were 0 bases for V and 3 bases for J; bases not matched to a gene: 11. The CDR3 DNA reads TGTGCCAGCAGCCAAGAGGGCCCGTTACTAGCGGGAATCTACGAGCAGTACTTC. Amino acids: CASSQEGPLLAGIYEQYF.

The J gene is TRBJ2-2, the V gene TRBV29-1, with 8 bases aligning to TRBD2. CDR3 length equals 15 residues. After removal of 3 bases from V and 4 bases from J, the junction contained 7 bases not matched to a gene. CDR1 SQVTM and CDR2 ANQGSEA come from the germline V gene. The CDR3 DNA is TGCAGCGTTGAGGGGGGGACTAGGACCACCGGGGAGCTGTTTTTT. This gives the protein CSVEGGTRTTGELFF.

V is TRBV10-3 and J is TRBJ2-3; TRBD2 matches at 11 bases. Germline lookup yields CDR1 ENHRY and CDR2 SYGVKD. V gave up 7 bases and J gave up 2 bases; unmatched junction bases: 2. CDR3 length: 14 amino acids. The CDR3 loop is CAIKTSGDTDTQYF. Here the CDR3 DNA reads TGTGCCATCAAGACTAGCGGGGACACAGATACGCAGTATTTT.

This rearrangement joins TRBV6-2 or TRBV6-3 to TRBJ2-7, with D perhaps TRBD1 (5 bases). This CDR3 comprises 14 residues. Trimming removed 2 bases at V and 0 bases at J, with 8 bases between. CDR1 and CDR2 from the germline V gene are MNHEY and SVGEGT. The CDR3 DNA reads TGTGCCAGCAGTTACGACAGCACCTCCTACGAGCAGTACTTC. This encodes CASSYDSTSYEQYF.

This chain links TRBV30 with TRBJ1-2; TRBD1 is a possible D gene (5 bases). Per the germline V gene, CDR1 is GTSNPN and CDR2 is SVGIG (reference sequence). V gave up 2 bases and J gave up 6 bases, with 19 bases separating them. CDR3 length equals 15 residues. In DNA, the CDR3 is TGTGCCTGGAGTCCTGGCCTGGGGCGGGGAGATGGCTACACCTTC. Encoded protein: CAWSPGLGRGDGYTF.

V and J are TRBV6-5 and TRBJ2-1, with unresolved D. The CDR3 totals 15 residues. The V and J ends lost 6 bases and 0 bases respectively, with 12 bases between them. Germline V lookup: CDR1 MNHEY, CDR2 SVGAGI. This CDR3 reads CASRIESSSYNEQFF. In DNA, the CDR3 is TGTGCCAGCAGAATAGAGTCTAGCTCCTACAATGAGCAGTTCTTC.

This clone was counted between two and nine times. The CDR3 reads CASGKTGAFSTGELFF. CDR3 nucleotides: TGTGCCAGCGGAAAAACAGGGGCGTTCAGCACCGGGGAGCTGTTTTTT. The V gene is TRBV5-8, the J gene TRBJ2-2, with 7 bases lining up with TRBD1. CDR1 and CDR2 from the germline V gene are SGHTS and YDEGEE. V lost 7 bases to trimming and J lost 4 bases; unmatched junction nucleotides: 13. The CDR3 spans 16 residues.

This chain links TRBV5-4 with TRBJ2-5, with 9 bases that match TRBD2. Losses at the gene ends were 3 bases for V and 5 bases for J; bases not matched to a gene: 5. CDR1 and CDR2 (germline): SGHNT, YYREEE (reference sequence). The CDR3 extends over 14 amino acids. CDR3 residues: CASSSNSGGETQYF. In DNA form, the CDR3 reads TGTGCCAGCAGCTCAAATAGCGGGGGTGAGACCCAGTACTTC.

The J gene is TRBJ1-5, the V gene TRBV5-6, with a weak D call TRBD1 (6 bases). The CDR3 is 15 amino acids. The germline gives CDR1 SGHDT, CDR2 YYEEEE. V shed 0 bases and J shed 3 bases, with 10 bases lying between them. CDR3 in DNA: TGTGCCAGCAGCTTGGCGGACAGAATCAATCAGCCCCAGCATTTT. Its protein is CASSLADRINQPQHF.

This clone was detected only once. The genes are TRBV6-5 and TRBJ1-3; D remains unclear. The V end lost 8 bases, the J end lost 1 base, and 9 bases lay between the germline ends. This CDR3 has 13 residues. Per germline, CDR1 MNHEY and CDR2 SVGAGI. The CDR3 reads CASAAGSGNTIYF. CDR3 nucleotide sequence: TGTGCCAGCGCGGCGGGGTCTGGAAACACCATATATTTT.